The 27 T cell receptor beta chains below were found in one sample sequenced in a study of blood T cells in healthy people across ages. Primed by a sample-barcoded 5' primer and a J-beta primer mix, a second PCR proceeded for about 6 to 12 cycles. TCRdb re-called the 5' RACE reads through MiXCR, storing one row per CDR3 protein. This table holds more than 800,000 distinct CDR3 sequences, more than 35% found once. The sequenced material came from blood. The source is a woman aged 60-75 years in good health.

This clonotype was seen a single time. The chain has TRBV25-1 and TRBJ1-2, with D tentatively TRBD1 (5 bases). Trimming left V 7 bases short and J 2 bases short, with 11 bases between. Germline V gene data show CDR1 as MGHDK and CDR2 as SYGVNS. The CDR3 runs to 13 residues. The chain's CDR3 is CASKGMLNYGYTF. The CDR3, as DNA: TGTGCCAGCAAGGGGATGCTGAACTATGGCTACACCTTC.

For the CDR3, the DNA is TGTGCCAGCAGCTTGACGGGGACGCGGAACACTGAAGCTTTCTTT. Protein product: CASSLTGTRNTEAFF. The V and J genes are TRBV11-3 and TRBJ1-1; a weak D match, TRBD1 (5 bases). There are 15 residues in the CDR3. Between the trimmed V and J ends, which lost 3 bases and 1 base, there was a span of 12 bases. Germline CDR1 and CDR2: SGHNT and YENEEA.

V is TRBV4-2 and J is TRBJ2-3, with a possible D match to TRBD2 (6 bases). This CDR3 contains 15 residues. With 6 bases removed from V and 6 bases from J, the gap between germline ends came to 19 bases. CDR1 and CDR2 (germline): LGHNA, YNFKEQ. The CDR3 loop reads CASRAGTLARDTQYF. CDR3 DNA sequence: TGTGCCAGCAGAGCCGGGACTTTAGCGAGGGATACGCAGTATTTT.

This clonotype has ten or more counts. The chain is built from TRBV6-5 and TRBJ2-7; D possibly corresponds to TRBD1 (5 bases). Trimming took off 6 bases at V and 0 bases at J, with 12 bases between the two ends. Germline lookup yields CDR1 MNHEY and CDR2 SVGAGI. This CDR3 is 14 amino acids long. In DNA form, the CDR3 reads TGTGCCAGCAGGGTGATGACAGCCTCCTACGAGCAGTACTTC. Its translation is CASRVMTASYEQYF.

The V call is TRBV28, the J call TRBJ1-1; 8 bases map to TRBD1. V was pared by 2 bases and J by 4 bases, with 9 bases of the junction left unmatched. The CDR3 is 16 amino acids. The germline V gene encodes CDR1 MDHEN and CDR2 SYDVKM. The CDR3: CASSLDAGGLTTEAFF. DNA for the CDR3: TGTGCCAGCAGTTTAGATGCAGGGGGCTTAACCACTGAAGCTTTCTTT.

In regard to this clonotype: Germline and junction disagree at one end, which may indicate a read error. The chain employs TRBV20-1 and TRBJ2-2, with 7 nucleotides matching TRBD1. The length of the CDR3 is 14 residues. CDR1 is DFQATT, CDR2 SNEGSKA, per germline (reference sequence). Here the CDR3 DNA reads TGCAGTGCGAGAGGGGGCTCGGGCACCGGGGAGCTGTTTTTT. This sequence encodes CSARGGSGTGELFF.

The CDR3 loop is CASSQLIAGTEAFF. CDR3 nucleotides: TGTGCCAGCAGCCAACTGATTGCCGGAACTGAAGCTTTCTTT. This chain connects TRBV4-2 to TRBJ1-1, with D unresolved. This CDR3 is built from 14 residues. From germline, CDR1 is LGHNA and CDR2 YNFKEQ. Trimming cost V 2 bases and J 5 bases, with 12 bases left between them.

This clonotype was counted only a few times. J is TRBJ2-7 and V is TRBV3-1; D may match TRBD1 or TRBD2 (5 bases each). The J call may be faulty, since TRBJ2-5 better matches the DNA end. The CDR3 is 13 residues long. Germline assignment: CDR1 LGHDT and CDR2 YNNKEL (reference sequence). For the CDR3, the DNA is TGTGCCAGCAGCCAGTTAGGGGAGGAGACCCAGTACTTC. It codes for CASSQLGEETQYF.

This clonotype was found once. V is TRBV27 and J is TRBJ2-5, with 8 positions matching TRBD2. The assigned J gene may be wrong: the sequence end matches TRBJ2-7 better. Germline CDR1 and CDR2: MNHEY and SMNVEV (reference sequence). The CDR3 loop spans 14 amino acids. CDR3 sequence reads: CASSLKLSGSEQYF. The CDR3 region has the DNA TGTGCCAGCAGTTTAAAGTTGAGCGGGAGCGAGCAGTACTTC.

The rearrangement links TRBV12-3 or TRBV12-4 to TRBJ2-7, with 9 positions matching TRBD2. This CDR3 has 12 amino acids. J was trimmed by 4 bases and V by 6 bases; bases with no gene match: 1. CDR3 nucleotides: TGTGCCAGCAGGACTAGCGGTTACGAGCAGTACTTC. It specifies CASRTSGYEQYF.

The chain recombines TRBV6-5 with TRBJ2-7; 14 bases map to TRBD2. The germline V gene encodes CDR1 MNHEY and CDR2 SVGAGI. The CDR3 spans 19 residues. Losses at the gene ends were 0 bases for V and 2 bases for J; bases not matched to a gene: 9. CDR3 DNA: TGTGCCAGCAGTTACTCCAGACTAGCGGGAGGGCCGCTTGCCTACGAGCAGTACTTC. Residues: CASSYSRLAGGPLAYEQYF.

The rearrangement joins TRBV7-9 to TRBJ2-5, with D perhaps assigned TRBD1 or TRBD2 (6 bases each). The CDR3 is 14 residues long. V was trimmed by 5 bases and J by 5 bases, leaving 15 bases between them. CDR1 and CDR2 (germline): SEHNR, FQNEAQ (reference sequence). CDR3 in DNA: TGTGCCAGCAGCAAAGGGGGGTTGCAGGAGACCCAGTACTTC. This codes for CASSKGGLQETQYF.

This clonotype was counted between two and nine times. This chain uses TRBV11-2 with TRBJ2-3; D is undetermined. The CDR3 contains 15 residues. Deletions cut 5 bases from V and 5 bases from J, with 17 bases between. Germline V lookup: CDR1 SGHAT, CDR2 FQNNGV. Here the CDR3 DNA reads TGTGCCAGCAGCGTACCACGGTCGGAAAAAGATACGCAGTATTTT. As protein: CASSVPRSEKDTQYF.

The gene calls are TRBV20-1 and TRBJ2-7; weak D call: TRBD2 (6 bases). From germline, CDR1 is DFQATT and CDR2 SNEGSKA (reference sequence). Trimming pared 5 bases from V and 0 bases from J, leaving 17 bases between. This CDR3 is 15 amino acids long. The CDR3 region has the DNA TGCAGTGCTCCTGAACTAGCCTCTCTCTCCTACGAGCAGTACTTC. It specifies CSAPELASLSYEQYF.

The chain combines TRBV6-1 with TRBJ2-3; TRBD1 is a possible D gene (6 bases). Germline V gene data show CDR1 as MNHNS and CDR2 as SASEGT. V lost 6 bases, J lost 6 bases, and 16 bases lay in between. The CDR3 has 14 amino acids. CDR3 bases: TGTGCCAGCAGCCCAACAACAGGGTACGATACGCAGTATTTT. As protein: CASSPTTGYDTQYF.

Details on this clonotype: This may arise from a read error, as a much more abundant clone is one base away. The chain joins TRBV7-2 to TRBJ2-3; D not resolved. The CDR3 extends over 12 amino acids. Germline V gene lookup returns CDR1 SGHTA and CDR2 FQGNSA. The CDR3, as DNA: TGTGTCAGCAGTACGACTACAGATACGCAGTATTTT. It codes for CVSSTTTDTQYF.

The V gene is TRBV12-3 or TRBV12-4, the J gene TRBJ2-3, with 7 bases that match TRBD1. The CDR3 is 14 residues long. Trimming took 6 bases from V and 4 from J; bases not matched to a gene: 7. The CDR3 coding sequence is TGTGCCAGCAGAACACAGGGGATGGCAGATACGCAGTATTTT. Protein sequence: CASRTQGMADTQYF.

This clonotype was seen a few times. The chain has TRBV12-3 or TRBV12-4 and TRBJ1-1, with 7 bases identical to TRBD1. The J segment lost 1 base and the V segment lost 5 bases, leaving 4 bases of the junction unmatched. This CDR3 comprises 14 residues. CDR3: CASSGDSKNTEAFF. In DNA form, the CDR3 reads TGTGCCAGCAGTGGGGACAGTAAGAACACTGAAGCTTTCTTT.

This chain links TRBV10-1 with TRBJ2-5; 9 bases line up with TRBD2. The germline CDR1 and CDR2 sequences are WNHNN and SYGVQD (reference sequence). V lost 10 bases to trimming and J lost 1 base; unmatched junction nucleotides: 7. This CDR3 has 14 residues. This chain's CDR3 is CATQKTSGQETQYF. CDR3 in DNA: TGCGCCACGCAAAAGACTAGCGGCCAAGAGACCCAGTACTTC.

This clonotype was counted between two and nine times. This rearrangement joins TRBV29-1 to TRBJ1-5; a possible D gene is TRBD1 (5 bases). The CDR3 spans 13 residues. V was shortened by 4 bases and J by 0 bases, with 7 bases between the two germline ends. Looked up from germline, CDR1 is SQVTM and CDR2 is ANQGSEA. The CDR3 DNA reads as TGCAGCGTTGGACAGAATAGCAATCAGCCCCAGCATTTT. It specifies CSVGQNSNQPQHF.

CDR3 sequence reads: CASSPERTGGSYNEQFF. For the CDR3, the DNA is TGTGCCAGCAGCCCAGAACGGACAGGGGGCTCCTACAATGAGCAGTTCTTC. This chain uses TRBV7-9 with TRBJ2-1; 10 nucleotides match TRBD1. Germline loops: CDR1 SEHNR, CDR2 FQNEAQ (reference sequence). The CDR3 runs to 17 residues. V shed 5 bases, J shed 0 bases, and the junction held 7 bases outside the gene matches.

V gene TRBV19 combines with J gene TRBJ2-7; D is perhaps TRBD1 or TRBD2 (5 bases each). The CDR3 consists of 13 residues. Trimming pared 7 bases from V and 10 bases from J, leaving 20 bases between. CDR1 LNHDA and CDR2 SQIVND come from the germline V gene (reference sequence). CDR3 bases: TGTGCCAGTACCCACCGGGACGGAGCCACCCAGTACTTC. Protein: CASTHRDGATQYF.

The V call is TRBV7-2, the J call TRBJ2-7; 12 nucleotides align to TRBD1. V gave up 2 bases and J gave up 6 bases; unmatched junction bases: 11. The CDR3 consists of 17 residues. Germline-derived CDR1 and CDR2 are SGHTA and FQGNSA. The CDR3 DNA is TGTGCCAGCAGCTTACCGCACCCCGGGACAGGGGGCTGCGAGCAGTACTTC. It yields the protein CASSLPHPGTGGCEQYF.

The V gene is TRBV27, the J gene TRBJ1-1; TRBD1 aligns across 8 bases. The CDR3 runs to 15 residues. J lost 2 bases, V lost 5 bases, and 7 bases had no gene match. The germline V gene encodes CDR1 MNHEY and CDR2 SMNVEV (reference sequence). This CDR3 reads CASSEPGGSNTEAFF. The CDR3 nucleotides are TGTGCCAGCAGTGAACCAGGGGGCTCTAACACTGAAGCTTTCTTT.

Only a few counts were recorded for this clonotype. The J gene is TRBJ2-7, the V gene TRBV20-1; D may be TRBD1 (5 bases). The germline gives CDR1 DFQATT, CDR2 SNEGSKA (reference sequence). The CDR3 extends over 14 amino acids. Trimming left V 6 bases short and J 0 bases short, with 15 bases between. For the CDR3, the DNA is TGCAGTGCCTCCGACAGAGACAGCTCCTACGAGCAGTACTTC. It specifies CSASDRDSSYEQYF.

The chain carries TRBV25-1 and TRBJ2-7, with D possibly TRBD1 on 5 matching bases. CDR1 and CDR2 from the germline V gene are MGHDK and SYGVNS. This CDR3 is 13 amino acids long. Trimming removed 7 bases at V and 2 bases at J, with 12 bases between. DNA for the CDR3: TGTGCCAGCATGGGGCTCGCCGCCTACGAGCAGTACTTC. Translation gives CASMGLAAYEQYF.

V usage is TRBV28 and J usage is TRBJ2-5, with a weak D call TRBD2 (7 bases). CDR3 length equals 11 residues. Per the germline V gene, CDR1 is MDHEN and CDR2 is SYDVKM. DNA for the CDR3: TGTGCTGGCAGGGGAGGGGAGACCCAGTACTTC. Translation: CAGRGGETQYF. Combining the CDR3 with reference TRBV28 and TRBJ2-5 gives the whole variable domain DVKVTQSSRYLVKRTGEKVFLECVQDMDHENMFWYRQDPGLGLRLIYFSYDVKMKEKGDIPEGYSVSREKKERFSLILESASTNQTSMYLCAGRGGETQYFGPGTRLLVL.